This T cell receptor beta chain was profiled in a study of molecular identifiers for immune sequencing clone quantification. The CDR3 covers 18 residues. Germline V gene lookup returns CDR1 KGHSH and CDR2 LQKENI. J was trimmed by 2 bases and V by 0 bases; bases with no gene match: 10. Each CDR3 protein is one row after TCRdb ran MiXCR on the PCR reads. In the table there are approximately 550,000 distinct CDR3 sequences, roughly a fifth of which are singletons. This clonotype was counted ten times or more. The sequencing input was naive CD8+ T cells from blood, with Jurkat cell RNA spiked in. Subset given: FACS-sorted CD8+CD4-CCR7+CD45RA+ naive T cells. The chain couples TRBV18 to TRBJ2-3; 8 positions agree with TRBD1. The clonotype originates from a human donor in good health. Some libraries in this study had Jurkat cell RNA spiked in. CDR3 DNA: TGTGCCAGCTCACCACCATTCGGGACAGGCCCCGACACAGATACGCAGTATTTT. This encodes CASSPPFGTGPDTDTQYF.